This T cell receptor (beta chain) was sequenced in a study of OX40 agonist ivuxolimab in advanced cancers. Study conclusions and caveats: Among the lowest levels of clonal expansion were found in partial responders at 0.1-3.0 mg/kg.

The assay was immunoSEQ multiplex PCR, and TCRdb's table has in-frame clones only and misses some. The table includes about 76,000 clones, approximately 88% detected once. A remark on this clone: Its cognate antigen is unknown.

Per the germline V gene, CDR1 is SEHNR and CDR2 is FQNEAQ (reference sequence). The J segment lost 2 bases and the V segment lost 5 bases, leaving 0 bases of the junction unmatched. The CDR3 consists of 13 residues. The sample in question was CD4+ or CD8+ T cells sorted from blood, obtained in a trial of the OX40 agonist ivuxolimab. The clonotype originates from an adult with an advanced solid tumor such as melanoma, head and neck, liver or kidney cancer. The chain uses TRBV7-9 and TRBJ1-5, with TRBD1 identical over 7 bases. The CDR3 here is CASSQGGNQPQHF. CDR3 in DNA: TGTGCCAGCAGCCAGGGGGGCAATCAGCCCCAGCATTTT. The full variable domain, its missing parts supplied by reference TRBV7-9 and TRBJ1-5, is DTGVSQNPRHKITKRGQNVTFRCDPISEHNRLYWYRQTLGQGPEFLTYFQNEAQLEKSRLLSDRFSAERPKGSFSTLEIQRTEQGDSAMYLCASSQGGNQPQHFGDGTRLSIL.